These T cell receptor beta chains were read from a single sample in a study of memory CD4+ T cells and cytomegalovirus serostatus. The data were produced by immunoSEQ multiplex PCR, yet TCRdb's version contains in-frame clones alone and is incomplete. The data hold roughly 50,000 clones, with roughly four fifths observed a single time. Sample: memory CD4+ T cells from blood. The receptors come from an adult in good health and CMV-seronegative. The CDR3 runs from the conserved cysteine through the conserved F or W. A D gene is named only where the DNA matches it firmly. Clone size appears in some rows only: once, few, many, or a class for an expanded clone.

>NA|NA|TRBV28|TRBJ1-6
CASSFGGGMYNSPLHF
TGTGCCAGCAGTTTCGGGGGCGGGATGTATAATTCACCCCTCCACTTT
>NA|medium-sized|TRBV7-9|TRBJ1-6
CASSLGFGSPLHF
TGTGCCAGCAGCTTGGGGTTCGGATCACCCCTCCACTTT
>NA|NA|TRBV19|TRBJ2-1
CASSRDTFSYNEQFF
TGTGCCAGTAGTCGGGACACCTTTTCCTACAATGAGCAGTTCTTC
>TRBD1|NA|TRBV4-1|TRBJ1-1
CASRRILQGSEAFF
TGCGCCAGCAGGCGTATTTTACAGGGGAGTGAAGCTTTCTTT
>NA|NA|TRBV2|TRBJ1-5
CASTWTENQPQHF
TGTGCCAGCACCTGGACAGAAAATCAGCCCCAGCATTTT
>NA|few|TRBV28|TRBJ2-7
CASSGGGLGSYEQYF
TGTGCCAGCAGTGGCGGGGGCCTAGGCTCCTACGAGCAGTACTTC
>NA|NA|TRBV7-9|TRBJ1-2
CASPKSGGLGYTF
TGTGCCAGCCCGAAGTCGGGGGGTCTTGGCTACACCTTC
>TRBD1|NA|TRBV2|TRBJ2-2
CASERDRSTGELFF
TGTGCCAGCGAAAGGGACAGATCCACCGGGGAGCTGTTTTTT
>TRBD2|NA|TRBV11-2|TRBJ2-1
CASSQAGGPRNEQFF
TGTGCCAGCAGCCAAGCGGGAGGGCCGCGGAATGAGCAGTTCTTC
>TRBD1|NA|TRBV6-5|TRBJ1-1
CASSHRTGRSEAFF
TGTGCCAGCAGTCATCGGACAGGTCGGTCAGAAGCTTTCTTT
>TRBD1|NA|TRBV10-3|TRBJ1-2
CAIQQQGARGYTF
TGTGCCATCCAACAACAGGGGGCGAGAGGCTACACCTTC
>NA|NA|TRBV2|TRBJ1-1
CASFYGRETEAFF
TGTGCCAGCTTTTATGGTCGGGAAACTGAAGCTTTCTTT
>NA|NA|TRBV7-8|TRBJ1-1
CASSLLVNTEAFF
TGTGCCAGCAGCTTATTGGTGAACACTGAAGCTTTCTTT
>TRBD2|NA|TRBV19|TRBJ2-1
CASSNGLAGATMREQFF
TGTGCCAGTAGTAATGGACTAGCGGGGGCTACCATGCGTGAGCAGTTCTTC
>TRBD2|NA|TRBV5-1|TRBJ2-5
CASSLGASGIETQYF
TGCGCCAGCAGCTTGGGAGCTAGCGGGATCGAGACCCAGTACTTC
>NA|NA|TRBV15|TRBJ1-2
CATSRDRAETYGYTF
TGTGCCACCAGCAGAGATAGGGCAGAAACCTATGGCTACACCTTC
>NA|once|TRBV7-2|TRBJ2-5
CASSSAGAGETQYF
TGTGCCAGCAGCTCGGCCGGGGCAGGAGAGACCCAGTACTTC
>TRBD2|once|TRBV9|TRBJ2-2
CASRKGLRNTGELFF
TGTGCCAGTAGGAAGGGACTACGAAACACCGGGGAGCTGTTTTTT
>NA|NA|TRBV7-9|TRBJ1-1
CASSSYSPSSTEAFF
TGTGCCAGCAGCTCCTACAGCCCCTCAAGCACTGAAGCTTTCTTT
>NA|NA|TRBV19|TRBJ2-7
CASSVGPPAYEQYF
TGTGCCAGTAGTGTCGGGCCCCCCGCTTACGAGCAGTACTTC
>NA|NA|TRBV7-2|TRBJ2-2
CASSLGGTPGRELFF
TGTGCCAGCAGCTTAGGAGGCACGCCGGGCCGGGAGCTGTTTTTT
>NA|NA|TRBV15|TRBJ1-5
CATSRDLSDGGSQPQHF
TGTGCCACCAGCAGAGATTTGTCTGACGGAGGTAGTCAGCCCCAGCATTTT
>NA|NA|TRBV4-3|TRBJ1-2
CASSQDNYGYTF
TGCGCCAGCAGCCAAGATAACTATGGCTACACCTTC
>NA|NA|TRBV7-2|TRBJ1-1
CASSTQGGVLTTEAFF
TGTGCCAGCAGCACCCAGGGCGGGGTCCTAACCACTGAAGCTTTCTTT
>TRBD2|few|TRBV4-3|TRBJ2-5
CASSRAGPRETQYF
TGCGCCAGCAGCCGAGCGGGGCCTCGAGAGACCCAGTACTTC
>TRBD1|NA|TRBV5-1|TRBJ1-2
CASSPEQTGSSGYTF
TGCGCCAGCAGCCCCGAACAGACAGGGTCGAGTGGCTACACCTTC
>TRBD1|NA|TRBV2|TRBJ2-5
CASSVGAGGYQTQYF
TGTGCCAGCAGTGTTGGGGCAGGGGGCTATCAGACCCAGTACTTC
>TRBD1|NA|TRBV9|TRBJ2-7
CASSVGVGDRAHEQYF
TGTGCCAGCAGCGTAGGTGTGGGGGACAGGGCCCACGAGCAGTACTTC
>TRBD1|NA|TRBV18|TRBJ1-5
CASSPGQTNQPQHF
TGTGCCAGCTCACCGGGACAGACAAATCAGCCCCAGCATTTT
>TRBD1|few|TRBV7-2|TRBJ1-2
CASSSTGAGYGYTF
TGTGCCAGCAGTTCAACAGGGGCCGGCTATGGCTACACCTTC
>NA|NA|TRBV5-6|TRBJ1-3
CASSGGVTPGNTIYF
TGTGCCAGCAGCGGGGGGGTGACGCCGGGAAACACCATATATTTT
>NA|few|TRBV4-1|TRBJ1-1
CASSQPGAFF
TGCGCCAGCAGCCAACCCGGGGCTTTCTTT
>NA|NA|TRBV27|TRBJ2-5
CASSLSFRSNSQETQYF
TGTGCCAGCAGTTTATCTTTCCGGAGTAATTCCCAAGAGACCCAGTACTTC
>NA|NA|TRBV10-3|TRBJ1-2
CAISDPLLGYTF
TGTGCCATCAGTGACCCTCTCCTTGGCTACACCTTC
>NA|NA|TRBV27|TRBJ1-2
CASSLSFTGRDGYTF
TGTGCCAGCAGTTTATCGTTTACAGGCCGCGATGGCTACACCTTC
>TRBD2|few|TRBV28|TRBJ2-3
CASSWTSGSTDTQYF
TGTGCCAGCAGCTGGACTAGCGGCAGCACAGATACGCAGTATTTT
>NA|NA|TRBV11-2|TRBJ1-2
CASSLLTAGYGYTF
TGTGCCAGCAGCTTGTTGACAGCCGGCTACGGCTACACCTTC
>TRBD1|once|TRBV5-1|TRBJ1-1
CASSLAQGAVEAFF
TGCGCCAGCAGCTTGGCCCAGGGGGCGGTTGAAGCTTTCTTT
>NA|NA|TRBV6-1|TRBJ2-7
CASSAPTGSYEQYF
TGTGCCAGCAGTGCCCCGACGGGCTCCTACGAGCAGTACTTC
>NA|NA|TRBV4-1|TRBJ1-2
CASSQETARGGYTF
TGCGCCAGCAGCCAAGAGACTGCCCGAGGTGGCTACACCTTC
>NA|NA|TRBV7-2|TRBJ1-1
CASRPQGNEGEAFF
TGTGCCAGCAGGCCTCAGGGGAATGAGGGTGAAGCTTTCTTT
>NA|once|TRBV18|TRBJ1-1
CASSPDRLRGNTEAFF
TGTGCCAGCTCACCCGACAGACTGAGAGGGAACACTGAAGCTTTCTTT
>TRBD2|once|TRBV7-2|TRBJ2-2
CASSFRTSYPGELFF
TGTGCCAGCAGCTTTCGGACTAGCTATCCCGGGGAGCTGTTTTTT
>TRBD1|NA|TRBV15|TRBJ1-5
CATSRDRGTANQPQHF
TGTGCCACCAGCAGAGATCGGGGGACAGCCAATCAGCCCCAGCATTTT
>NA|NA|TRBV2|TRBJ2-2
CASRWGANGELFF
TGTGCCAGCAGGTGGGGGGCGAACGGGGAGCTGTTTTTT
>NA|once|TRBV21-1|TRBJ2-7
CASSLGDRGMGYEQYF
TGTGCCAGCAGCTTAGGGGACAGGGGCATGGGTTACGAGCAGTACTTC
>TRBD1|NA|TRBV4-1|TRBJ1-3
CASSQEPTGSNTIYF
TGCGCCAGCAGCCAAGAACCGACAGGGTCAAACACCATATATTTT
>TRBD1|NA|TRBV28|TRBJ1-5
CASSLTGGNQPQHF
TGTGCCAGCAGTTTGACAGGGGGCAATCAGCCCCAGCATTTT
>NA|once|TRBV5-6|TRBJ2-7
CASSFGYEQYF
TGTGCCAGCAGCTTTGGGTACGAGCAGTACTTC
>NA|NA|TRBV7-2|TRBJ2-7
CASSLGRTRAEQYF
TGTGCCAGCAGCCTCGGACGGACTCGGGCCGAGCAGTACTTC
>NA|NA|TRBV5-6|TRBJ2-7
CASSLFVGDPYEQYF
TGTGCCAGCAGCTTGTTCGTTGGGGATCCCTACGAGCAGTACTTC
>TRBD1|NA|TRBV19|TRBJ2-5
CASSIGVGQGYPETQYF
TGTGCCAGTAGTATTGGAGTGGGACAGGGCTACCCAGAGACCCAGTACTTC
>NA|NA|TRBV6-6|TRBJ1-1
CASKGRLNTEAFF
TGTGCCAGCAAGGGCAGGCTGAACACTGAAGCTTTCTTT
>NA|NA|TRBV6-6|TRBJ2-7
CASSYDSSYEQYF
TGTGCCAGCAGTTACGACAGCTCCTACGAGCAGTACTTC
>NA|NA|TRBV30|TRBJ1-1
CAWSIAGPGNTEAFF
TGTGCCTGGAGTATAGCAGGCCCCGGGAACACTGAAGCTTTCTTT
>NA|NA|TRBV6-5|TRBJ2-6
CASSYSVSGANVLTF
TGTGCCAGCAGTTACTCCGTGTCTGGGGCCAACGTCCTGACTTTC
>TRBD1|few|TRBV29-1|TRBJ1-2
CSVRGGQGDRTDKATNYGYTF
TGCAGCGTCCGAGGGGGACAGGGTGACCGGACGGATAAGGCAACCAACTATGGCTACACCTTC
>NA|few|TRBV29-1|TRBJ1-5
CSVRDGNQPQHF
TGCAGCGTACGAGACGGCAATCAGCCCCAGCATTTT
>NA|NA|TRBV27|TRBJ1-4
CASSLQEGLFF
TGTGCCAGCAGTTTACAGGAGGGCCTGTTTTTT